This record looks at one T cell receptor beta chain sequence and its context. The target antigen is unknown. This sample was included in a study of cytomegalovirus exposure and HLA in healthy donors. The study ran its PCR with 60 Vbeta and 13 Jbeta primers. The table came from immunoSEQ multiplex PCR; TCRdb's copy has only in-frame clones and leaves some out. The data show hundreds of thousands of clones, around 90% seen once. Study conclusions and caveats: Among TCR sequences, most were rare, though some public TCRs appeared in many donors. Previously analyzed data showed that most TCR beta V segments were productive at a frequency of about 87% or about 30%.

CDR3 size: 16 residues. V lost 2 bases and J lost 3, with 16 bases in between. The V gene's germline CDR1 is SGHVS and CDR2 FNYEAQ. The chain couples TRBV7-6 to TRBJ1-1, with TRBD1 as a possible D gene (6 bases). The clonotype was recovered from a woman aged 18-29 years in good health and CMV-seronegative. What was sequenced was PBMCs. The CDR3 region is CASSLKAGRQDTEAFF. In DNA, the CDR3 is TGTGCCAGCAGCTTAAAGGCAGGCCGACAGGACACTGAAGCTTTCTTT.